The 5 T cell receptor beta chains below were found in one sample sequenced in a study of OX40 agonist ivuxolimab in advanced cancers. Profiling relied on immunoSEQ multiplex PCR, and the TCRdb table lists in-frame clones only, not all of them. The table has about 86,000 clones, about 89% seen once. Sample: CD4+ or CD8+ T cells sorted from blood, taken in a trial of the OX40 agonist ivuxolimab. The receptors come from an adult with an advanced solid tumor such as melanoma, head and neck, liver or kidney cancer.

This sequence joins TRBV5-1 and TRBJ2-1, with D maybe TRBD2 (6 bases). The V gene's germline CDR1 is SGHRS and CDR2 YFSETQ. CDR3 length equals 14 residues. Between the trimmed V and J ends, which lost 3 bases and 9 bases, there was a span of 16 bases. The CDR3 region is CASSSDYGGGEQFF. The CDR3 DNA is TGCGCCAGCAGCTCGGACTATGGGGGAGGTGAGCAGTTCTTC.

V gene TRBV4-1 combines with J gene TRBJ1-1, with D unresolved. V lost 4 bases and J 4 bases, leaving 13 bases between the germline ends. Looked up from germline, CDR1 is MGHRA and CDR2 is YSYEKL. The CDR3 loop spans 14 amino acids. CDR3 protein: CASSPRALVTEAFF. CDR3 in DNA: TGCGCCAGCAGCCCCCGGGCTCTCGTCACTGAAGCTTTCTTT.

This sequence joins TRBV19 and TRBJ2-3; 7 positions match TRBD2. The CDR3 consists of 15 residues. From germline, CDR1 is LNHDA and CDR2 SQIVND (reference sequence). V shed 2 bases, J shed 2 bases, and the junction held 4 bases outside the gene matches. CDR3 region: CASSIRSGITDTQYF. CDR3 in DNA: TGTGCCAGTAGTATAAGGAGCGGGATCACAGATACGCAGTATTTT.

The chain has TRBV28 and TRBJ1-1, with D unresolved. Germline V CDR1 and CDR2: MDHEN, SYDVKM. V was shortened by 11 bases and J by 2 bases, with 9 bases between the two germline ends. This CDR3 is built from 11 residues. The CDR3 loop reads CAQVVNTEAFF. CDR3 bases: TGTGCCCAGGTTGTTAACACTGAAGCTTTCTTT.

The chain combines TRBV4-1 with TRBJ1-2; D ambiguous. Germline CDR1 reads MGHRA; CDR2 reads YSYEKL. Deletions cut 7 bases from V and 7 bases from J, with 16 bases between. The CDR3 is made up of 13 amino acids. CDR3 in DNA: TGCGCCAGCAAAAGGGAGGGTATCGGTGGCTACACCTTC. Residues: CASKREGIGGYTF.